These T cell receptor beta chains were read from a single sample in a study of regulatory T cells in long-lasting Graves disease. Each CDR3 protein gets one entry after TCRdb re-called the multiplex PCR reads with MiXCR. This repertoire shows 550,000 or so distinct CDR3 sequences, 12% found once; its top ten account for roughly 8.9%. This same sample was also part of a study on T cells in Graves' hyperthyroidism and ophthalmopathy.

Sequences were derived from peripheral blood mononuclear cells (PBMCs), sampled at new diagnosis, from a patient treated with antithyroid drugs. The source is a woman aged 25-40 years with Graves disease. The CDR3 runs from the conserved cysteine through the conserved F or W. A D gene is named only where the DNA matches it firmly. The size field is filled for only some rows; it gives once, few, many or a size class.

>TRBJ1-5|.|.|14|TRBV27
CATRPLGTNQPQHF
TGTGCCACCCGTCCCTTAGGGACCAATCAGCCCCAGCATTTT
>TRBJ1-1|.|many|12|TRBV20-1
CSARTGRTEAFF
TGCAGTGCCAGAACAGGGCGAACTGAAGCTTTCTTT
>TRBJ2-1|.|few|17|TRBV9
CASSLGLTRGGGNEQFF
TGTGCCAGCAGCCTCGGGTTAACTAGGGGGGGGGGCAATGAGCAGTTCTTC
>TRBJ1-5|.|many|13|TRBV19
CASSTGFYQPQHF
TGTGCCAGTAGTACAGGGTTCTATCAGCCCCAGCATTTT
>TRBJ2-1|TRBD2|many|12|TRBV25-1
CASFVAGGEQFF
TGTGCCAGTTTCGTAGCGGGAGGGGAGCAGTTCTTC
>TRBJ1-4|.|many|12|TRBV30
CAWMWAREKLFF
TGTGCCTGGATGTGGGCGCGGGAAAAACTGTTTTTT
>TRBJ2-3|.|many|16|TRBV28
CASSSRLGGSTDTQYF
TGTGCCAGCAGCTCCCGTCTGGGCGGGAGCACAGATACGCAGTATTTT
>TRBJ2-2|.|.|12|TRBV30
CAWNTATGELFF
TGTGCCTGGAATACAGCGACCGGGGAGCTGTTTTTT
>TRBJ2-1|.|few|17|TRBV24-1
CATSDSSGPRSRNEQFF
TGTGCCACCAGTGATAGTAGCGGCCCACGCAGTAGGAATGAGCAGTTCTTC
>TRBJ1-5|.|many|13|TRBV28
CATRGRYGEPQHF
TGTGCCACGCGTGGAAGGTACGGTGAGCCCCAGCATTTT
>TRBJ2-3|.|few|17|TRBV27
CASSASRGMGLTDTQYF
TGTGCCAGCAGCGCCTCCCGGGGGATGGGGCTCACAGATACGCAGTATTTT
>TRBJ2-7|.|few|14|TRBV9
CASSVGTVPYEQYF
TGTGCCAGCAGCGTAGGTACAGTGCCCTACGAGCAGTACTTC
>TRBJ2-3|.|many|17|TRBV15
CATSRVALLASTDTQYF
TGTGCCACCAGCAGAGTAGCCCTTCTAGCCAGCACAGATACGCAGTATTTT
>TRBJ1-2|.|many|20|TRBV2
CASSEYVWLVQNIFNYGYTF
TGTGCCAGCAGTGAATATGTTTGGTTGGTGCAGAATATCTTTAACTATGGCTACACCTTC